Listed below are T cell receptor beta chains from one sample, sequenced in a study of cytomegalovirus exposure and HLA in healthy donors. TCRdb's table, derived via immunoSEQ multiplex PCR, lists solely in-frame clones and lacks some. In the table there are more than 35,000 clones, over 85% of which are singletons. The specimen was PBMCs. The receptor set was obtained from a man between 18 and 35 years old in good health and CMV-seronegative. Each CDR3 is given with its conserved first and last residue. The order of the fields is clone size, J gene, D gene, V gene, CDR3 protein, CDR3 DNA. D genes are given only for firm matches. The size of a clone is reported for some rows only, either as once, few or many, or as a class for expanded clones.

size: .; J: TRBJ1-2; D: .; V: TRBV6-5; CDR3: CASSLPTRGGYTF; DNA: TGTGCCAGCAGTCTCCCGACGAGAGGAGGCTACACCTTC
size: once; J: TRBJ2-7; D: TRBD1; V: TRBV10-3; CDR3: CAISQLQGMYEQYF; DNA: TGTGCCATCAGCCAACTACAGGGGATGTACGAGCAGTACTTC
size: .; J: TRBJ2-1; D: TRBD2; V: TRBV11-2; CDR3: CASSWERGGNNEQFF; DNA: TGTGCCAGCAGCTGGGAGCGGGGGGGCAACAATGAGCAGTTCTTC
size: .; J: TRBJ1-5; D: .; V: TRBV27; CDR3: CASSLQGISNQPQHF; DNA: TGTGCCAGCAGTTTACAGGGGATCAGCAATCAGCCCCAGCATTTT
size: .; J: TRBJ1-5; D: TRBD1; V: TRBV6-6; CDR3: CASSLGQGDQPQHF; DNA: TGTGCCAGCAGCCTTGGACAGGGCGATCAGCCCCAGCATTTT
size: .; J: TRBJ2-2; D: TRBD1; V: TRBV2; CDR3: CASSGDRGGTGELFF; DNA: TGTGCCAGCAGTGGGGACAGGGGAGGAACCGGGGAGCTGTTTTTT
size: .; J: TRBJ1-2; D: TRBD1; V: TRBV27; CDR3: CASSEGQGASYTF; DNA: TGTGCCAGCAGTGAGGGACAGGGAGCCAGCTACACCTTC
size: .; J: TRBJ1-6; D: .; V: TRBV18; CDR3: CASSQGLASPLHF; DNA: TGTGCCAGCTCCCAGGGACTAGCCTCACCCCTCCACTTT
size: .; J: TRBJ2-3; D: .; V: TRBV27; CDR3: CASSLSTGFVTDTQYF; DNA: TGTGCCAGCAGTTTATCGACAGGATTTGTAACAGATACGCAGTATTTT
size: few; J: TRBJ2-7; D: .; V: TRBV5-4; CDR3: CASSLAGLEQYF; DNA: TGTGCCAGCAGCTTGGCAGGGTTGGAGCAGTACTTC
size: .; J: TRBJ2-2; D: TRBD1; V: TRBV5-6; CDR3: CASRKEGADTGELFF; DNA: TGTGCCAGCAGGAAAGAGGGGGCCGACACCGGGGAGCTGTTTTTT
size: .; J: TRBJ2-5; D: TRBD1; V: TRBV28; CDR3: CASSLGQLETQYF; DNA: TGTGCCAGCAGCCTGGGACAGTTAGAGACCCAGTACTTC
size: .; J: TRBJ1-3; D: TRBD1; V: TRBV7-3; CDR3: CASSLARTGESRNTIYF; DNA: TGTGCCAGCAGCTTAGCCCGGACAGGGGAAAGTAGAAACACCATATATTTT
size: .; J: TRBJ1-2; D: .; V: TRBV19; CDR3: CASNIQGHYGYTF; DNA: TGTGCCAGTAACATCCAGGGGCACTATGGCTACACCTTC
size: .; J: TRBJ2-5; D: .; V: TRBV30; CDR3: CAWSVQESETQYF; DNA: TGTGCCTGGAGTGTACAGGAGAGTGAGACCCAGTACTTC
size: .; J: TRBJ2-3; D: .; V: TRBV19; CDR3: CAESRGPLHTDTQYF; DNA: TGTGCCGAAAGTAGGGGTCCTCTCCACACAGATACGCAGTATTTT
size: .; J: TRBJ2-1; D: .; V: TRBV5-6; CDR3: CASSPARGSGEQFF; DNA: TGTGCCAGCAGCCCCGCTAGGGGATCTGGTGAGCAGTTCTTC
size: .; J: TRBJ1-2; D: TRBD1; V: TRBV7-2; CDR3: CASSTTGGANYGYTF; DNA: TGTGCCAGCAGCACCACAGGGGGGGCTAACTATGGCTACACCTTC
size: .; J: TRBJ2-2; D: .; V: TRBV27; CDR3: CASSLAVGELFF; DNA: TGTGCCAGCAGTTTAGCGGTCGGGGAGCTGTTTTTT
size: .; J: TRBJ2-3; D: TRBD2; V: TRBV30; CDR3: CAYAGADTQYF; DNA: TGTGCCTACGCGGGGGCAGATACGCAGTATTTT
size: .; J: TRBJ2-7; D: TRBD2; V: TRBV10-1; CDR3: CASSEASGPYEQYF; DNA: TGCGCCAGCAGTGAGGCTAGCGGACCCTACGAGCAGTACTTC
size: .; J: TRBJ2-7; D: TRBD2; V: TRBV19; CDR3: CASSIVGLADYEQYF; DNA: TGTGCCAGTAGTATAGTTGGACTAGCGGACTACGAGCAGTACTTC
size: .; J: TRBJ2-7; D: TRBD2; V: TRBV27; CDR3: CASSHSGRVYEQYF; DNA: TGTGCCAGCAGTCATAGCGGGAGGGTTTACGAGCAGTACTTC
size: .; J: TRBJ2-4; D: .; V: TRBV18; CDR3: CASSPDRSAKNIQYF; DNA: TGTGCCAGCTCGCCAGACAGGTCCGCCAAAAACATTCAGTACTTC
size: once; J: TRBJ2-7; D: .; V: TRBV6-1; CDR3: CASSESRSYIYEQYF; DNA: TGTGCCAGCAGTGAATCGAGAAGTTATATCTACGAGCAGTACTTC
size: .; J: TRBJ2-1; D: TRBD2; V: TRBV19; CDR3: CASSIDFWGGTSGPNEWFF; DNA: TGTGCCAGTAGTATAGATTTTTGGGGTGGGACTAGCGGACCTAATGAGTGGTTCTTC
size: .; J: TRBJ2-7; D: .; V: TRBV23-1; CDR3: CASSRDNSYEQYF; DNA: TGCGCCAGCAGCCGGGACAACTCCTACGAGCAGTACTTC
size: .; J: TRBJ1-5; D: .; V: TRBV2; CDR3: CASNTGNQPQHF; DNA: TGTGCCAGCAACACGGGGAATCAGCCCCAGCATTTT
size: .; J: TRBJ1-1; D: .; V: TRBV19; CDR3: CASSREGLLTEAFF; DNA: TGTGCCAGTAGTCGGGAGGGACTGCTTACTGAAGCTTTCTTT
size: few; J: TRBJ2-5; D: TRBD2; V: TRBV11-2; CDR3: CASSPPGLAAQETQYF; DNA: TGTGCCAGCAGCCCTCCTGGACTAGCGGCACAAGAGACCCAGTACTTC
size: .; J: TRBJ2-7; D: .; V: TRBV29-1; CDR3: CSVEEGAVEQYF; DNA: TGCAGCGTTGAAGAAGGGGCGGTCGAGCAGTACTTC
size: .; J: TRBJ2-7; D: .; V: TRBV5-8; CDR3: CATSTGGQSYEQYF; DNA: TGTGCCACCTCAACCGGGGGGCAATCCTACGAGCAGTACTTC
size: .; J: TRBJ2-3; D: TRBD1; V: TRBV5-5; CDR3: CASSGTGAEGRADTQYF; DNA: TGTGCCAGCAGCGGGACAGGGGCTGAGGGTAGGGCAGATACGCAGTATTTT
size: .; J: TRBJ2-7; D: TRBD2; V: TRBV30; CDR3: CAWTRRLASSYEQYF; DNA: TGTGCCTGGACGCGCAGACTAGCCTCCTCCTACGAGCAGTACTTC
size: .; J: TRBJ2-3; D: .; V: TRBV5-5; CDR3: CASSPYSGTDTQYF; DNA: TGTGCCAGCAGCCCTTATAGCGGCACAGATACGCAGTATTTT
size: .; J: TRBJ1-2; D: TRBD1; V: TRBV28; CDR3: CASSAGDRVHGYTF; DNA: TGTGCCAGCAGTGCGGGGGACAGGGTGCATGGCTACACCTTC
size: .; J: TRBJ1-2; D: .; V: TRBV27; CDR3: CASSLIAGGQGGYTF; DNA: TGTGCCAGCAGTCTTATTGCGGGGGGGCAGGGGGGCTACACCTTC
size: .; J: TRBJ2-2; D: TRBD1; V: TRBV7-8; CDR3: CASSLRQGTSLGELFF; DNA: TGTGCCAGCAGCTTAAGACAGGGGACTTCCCTCGGGGAGCTGTTTTTT
size: few; J: TRBJ2-1; D: TRBD1; V: TRBV9; CDR3: CASSWTGENEQFF; DNA: TGTGCCAGCAGCTGGACAGGGGAGAATGAGCAGTTCTTC
size: few; J: TRBJ2-3; D: TRBD2; V: TRBV10-2; CDR3: CASRGGLGRTDTQYF; DNA: TGCGCCAGCAGGGGGGGACTAGGGCGCACAGATACGCAGTATTTT
size: .; J: TRBJ2-1; D: TRBD1; V: TRBV10-1; CDR3: CASSVPQGVDSYNEQFF; DNA: TGCGCCAGCAGTGTACCCCAGGGGGTGGACTCCTACAATGAGCAGTTCTTC
size: once; J: TRBJ2-1; D: TRBD2; V: TRBV6-4; CDR3: CASSDGTSDYNEQFF; DNA: TGTGCCAGCAGTGACGGGACTAGCGACTACAATGAGCAGTTCTTC
size: .; J: TRBJ2-2; D: TRBD2; V: TRBV30; CDR3: CAWSRTSAGELFF; DNA: TGTGCCTGGAGTCGGACTAGCGCCGGGGAGCTGTTTTTT
size: .; J: TRBJ2-7; D: .; V: TRBV7-2; CDR3: CASSDRTASYEQYF; DNA: TGTGCCAGCAGCGACAGGACAGCTTCCTACGAGCAGTACTTC
size: .; J: TRBJ1-4; D: .; V: TRBV9; CDR3: CASSVAGREKLFF; DNA: TGTGCCAGCAGCGTTGCGGGGAGGGAAAAACTGTTTTTT
size: .; J: TRBJ1-5; D: .; V: TRBV18; CDR3: CASSPAQGNQPQHF; DNA: TGTGCCAGCTCACCGGCACAGGGTAATCAGCCCCAGCATTTT
size: .; J: TRBJ1-2; D: TRBD1; V: TRBV9; CDR3: CASSVDVGQALYGYTF; DNA: TGTGCCAGCAGCGTAGACGTGGGACAGGCCCTCTATGGCTACACCTTC
size: .; J: TRBJ2-7; D: .; V: TRBV7-8; CDR3: CASSLGLALYEQYF; DNA: TGTGCCAGCAGTTTGGGCCTAGCCCTCTACGAGCAGTACTTC
size: .; J: TRBJ1-1; D: TRBD1; V: TRBV5-1; CDR3: CASSWDSTEAFF; DNA: TGCGCCAGCAGCTGGGACAGCACTGAAGCTTTCTTT
size: .; J: TRBJ2-1; D: TRBD2; V: TRBV5-1; CDR3: CASRTSGVSYNEQFF; DNA: TGCGCCAGCCGGACTAGCGGGGTCTCCTACAATGAGCAGTTCTTC
size: .; J: TRBJ2-5; D: .; V: TRBV7-2; CDR3: CASSRGVGQGQETQYF; DNA: TGTGCCAGCAGTCGGGGGGTAGGACAGGGTCAAGAGACCCAGTACTTC
size: .; J: TRBJ2-2; D: .; V: TRBV2; CDR3: CASKVWEADTGELFF; DNA: TGTGCCAGCAAGGTGTGGGAGGCGGACACCGGGGAGCTGTTTTTT
size: .; J: TRBJ1-1; D: TRBD1; V: TRBV27; CDR3: CASSSSPGQGEAEAFF; DNA: TGTGCCAGCAGTTCGTCGCCGGGACAGGGAGAGGCTGAAGCTTTCTTT
size: .; J: TRBJ2-1; D: TRBD1; V: TRBV7-2; CDR3: CASSFGTGYNEQFF; DNA: TGTGCCAGCAGCTTTGGGACAGGGTACAATGAGCAGTTCTTC